The 32 T cell receptor beta chains in this list originate from one sample, sequenced in a study of follicular helper T cells after annual influenza vaccination. Method: immunoSEQ multiplex PCR; TCRdb's copy keeps in-frame clones and lacks some. This sample has about 5,800 clones; approximately 85% occur once, and the top ten carry about 0.95%. Time point of the sample: 2015-2016 season, pre-vaccination. The sample in question was CXCR5+ CD38- circulating T follicular helper cells from blood, obtained on the day of influenza vaccination. Subset meaning: circulating Tfh, non-naive CD4+CXCR5+PD-1+ (ICOS+CD38+ or ICOS-CD38-). Receptor source: an adult who received the influenza vaccine.

Turning to this clone: The missing conserved phenylalanine or tryptophan at the end of this CDR3 makes a read error likely. It is unclear where the CDR3 begins or ends on the DNA, so no DNA is shown, and the CDR3 is as TCRdb lists it. The rearrangement uses TRBV7-9 and TRBJ1-1; the DNA was not used to check the table's D call, TRBD1. From its first to its last residue, the CDR3 has 12 amino acids. Per the germline V gene, CDR1 is SEHNR and CDR2 is FQNEAQ (reference sequence). CDR3 loop: CASSFSRPGTGV.

The J gene is TRBJ2-1, the V gene TRBV7-2; 7 bases match TRBD2. The V and J ends lost 5 bases and 0 bases, in that order; junction bases with no gene match: 16. Per germline, CDR1 SGHTA and CDR2 FQGNSA. The CDR3 sequence is 19 residues long. This CDR3 is CASSLQTAGVGSSYNEQFF. In DNA, the CDR3 is TGTGCCAGCAGCCTACAAACGGCGGGAGTTGGTAGCTCCTACAATGAGCAGTTCTTC.

The table lists this clone with a count of one. The chain couples TRBV7-9 to TRBJ1-3; TRBD1 might be the D (6 bases). This CDR3 has 14 residues. CDR1 SEHNR and CDR2 FQNEAQ come from the germline V gene (reference sequence). Between the trimmed V and J ends, which lost 5 bases and 0 bases, there was a span of 8 bases. The CDR3 protein is CASSRGGSGNTIYF. The DNA for the CDR3 is TGTGCCAGCAGCCGAGGGGGCTCTGGAAACACCATATATTTT.

V gene TRBV18 combines with J gene TRBJ2-1, with unresolved D. The germline V gene has CDR1 KGHSH and CDR2 LQKENI. The CDR3 consists of 16 residues. Trimming pared 1 base from V and 0 bases from J, leaving 10 bases between. The CDR3 loop is CASSPLTTLSYNEQFF. The CDR3 DNA is TGTGCCAGCTCACCACTCACTACCCTCTCCTACAATGAGCAGTTCTTC.

J is TRBJ1-5 and V is TRBV2; TRBD1 might be the D (6 bases). V was cut by 8 bases and J by 3 bases, with 8 bases left in between. The CDR3 has 12 amino acids. Germline V CDR1 and CDR2: SNHLY, FYNNEI. The CDR3 nucleotides read TGTGCCAGCGGACAGTACAATCAGCCCCAGCATTTT. Translating it yields CASGQYNQPQHF.

The chain links TRBV18 to TRBJ2-1; D perhaps matches TRBD1 (5 bases). Germline V lookup: CDR1 KGHSH, CDR2 LQKENI. V gave up 2 bases and J gave up 9 bases, with 17 bases separating them. The length of the CDR3 is 15 residues. CDR3 amino acids: CASSPKTGTGVEQFF. CDR3 DNA: TGTGCCAGCTCACCAAAGACGGGTACAGGCGTTGAGCAGTTCTTC.

V gene TRBV6-1 combines with J gene TRBJ2-3, with D unresolved. Trimming took 6 bases from V and 0 from J, leaving 13 bases between them. The CDR3 covers 15 residues. Germline V CDR1 and CDR2: MNHNS, SASEGT. The DNA for the CDR3 is TGTGCCAGCAGACCAGACAAGGCTAGCACAGATACGCAGTATTTT. Translating gives CASRPDKASTDTQYF.

The chain is built from TRBV28 and TRBJ2-5, with D unclear. V shed 5 bases and J shed 5 bases, with 9 bases lying between them. The CDR3 runs to 12 residues. Per germline, CDR1 MDHEN and CDR2 SYDVKM. The CDR3 protein is CASSLLRETQYF. The CDR3 DNA is TGTGCCAGCAGTCTTCTCCGGGAGACCCAGTACTTC.

The rearrangement uses TRBV5-1 and TRBJ1-1; D uncertain. The germline CDR1 and CDR2 sequences are SGHRS and YFSETQ. Trimming stripped 4 bases from V and 6 bases from J, with 13 bases between. This CDR3 comprises 13 residues. CDR3 DNA: TGCGCCAGCAGCCCTGGATTCGGACCTGAAGCTTTCTTT. Translation: CASSPGFGPEAFF.

This clone has only a few counts. This chain joins TRBV29-1 and TRBJ1-1; D not resolved. From germline, CDR1 is SQVTM and CDR2 ANQGSEA. Trimming left V 4 bases short and J 4 bases short, with 13 bases between. This CDR3 is 13 amino acids long. CDR3 loop: CSVVTGVGTEAFF. Written as DNA, the CDR3 is TGCAGCGTTGTAACTGGGGTGGGCACTGAAGCTTTCTTT.

This clone was counted only a few times. The V and J genes are TRBV7-9 and TRBJ2-2; D is unclear. Trimming shortened V by 7 bases and J by 1 base, and 10 bases separated the two germline ends. Germline-derived CDR1 and CDR2 are SEHNR and FQNEAQ (reference sequence). The CDR3 sequence is 14 residues long. CDR3 sequence: CASNQAGNTGELFF. The CDR3 nucleotides read TGTGCCAGCAACCAGGCAGGGAACACCGGGGAGCTGTTTTTT. The variable domain in full, completed from reference TRBV7-9 and TRBJ2-2, reads DTGVSQNPRHKITKRGQNVTFRCDPISEHNRLYWYRQTLGQGPEFLTYFQNEAQLEKSRLLSDRFSAERPKGSFSTLEIQRTEQGDSAMYLCASNQAGNTGELFFGEGSRLTVL.

This clone turned up a few times. The chain combines TRBV5-1 with TRBJ2-7, with D perhaps being TRBD1 or TRBD2 (5 bases each). The CDR3 contains 14 residues. V was clipped by 4 bases and J by 0 bases, with 11 bases between them. Per germline, CDR1 SGHRS and CDR2 YFSETQ. This CDR3 is CASSLGPVSYEQYF. In DNA form, the CDR3 reads TGCGCCAGCAGCCTGGGACCGGTCTCCTACGAGCAGTACTTC.

This clone was recorded only once. The V call is TRBV7-2, the J call TRBJ2-2; D is undetermined. Germline lookup yields CDR1 SGHTA and CDR2 FQGNSA. The CDR3 is made up of 14 amino acids. V lost 5 bases and J lost 4, with 11 bases in between. CDR3 bases: TGTGCCAGCAGCATCTATAGAGCCACCGGGGAGCTGTTTTTT. Its translation: CASSIYRATGELFF.

The genes are TRBV28 and TRBJ1-2, with D uncertain. Germline CDR1 MDHEN, CDR2 SYDVKM. The CDR3 covers 11 residues. V lost 8 bases and J lost 4, with 8 bases in between. The CDR3 protein is CASAGFYGYTF. In DNA, the CDR3 is TGTGCCAGCGCGGGATTCTATGGCTACACCTTC.

This chain connects TRBV19 to TRBJ2-2; 9 nucleotides agree with TRBD2. This CDR3 has 14 amino acids. The trim removed 9 bases at V and 1 base at J, leaving 3 bases unmatched. Germline V gene lookup returns CDR1 LNHDA and CDR2 SQIVND (reference sequence). CDR3 DNA sequence: TGTGCCAGCAATAGCGGGGGGAACACCGGGGAGCTGTTTTTT. Its protein is CASNSGGNTGELFF.

The chain is built from TRBV9 and TRBJ2-1, with TRBD2 as a possible D gene (5 bases). The V end lost 0 bases, the J end lost 12 bases, and 19 bases lay between the germline ends. This CDR3 is 15 amino acids long. CDR1 SGDLS and CDR2 YYNGEE come from the germline V gene. The CDR3 region is CASSVGVGEGWGQFF. In DNA, the CDR3 is TGTGCCAGCAGCGTAGGGGTGGGAGAAGGCTGGGGGCAGTTCTTC.

The chain uses TRBV6-5 and TRBJ1-3; D unresolved. V lost 5 bases and J lost 2, with 10 bases in between. There are 14 residues in the CDR3. Germline V CDR1 and CDR2: MNHEY, SVGAGI. CDR3 sequence reads: CASSQDRPGNTIYF. The DNA for the CDR3 is TGTGCCAGCAGTCAGGACCGACCTGGAAACACCATATATTTT.

This clone has just one count. The chain uses TRBV19 and TRBJ1-2; 10 positions agree with TRBD1. CDR1 and CDR2 from the germline V gene are LNHDA and SQIVND (reference sequence). V lost 2 bases to trimming and J lost 3 bases; unmatched junction nucleotides: 9. There are 17 residues in the CDR3. The CDR3 sequence is CASSISPGQGPYYGYTF. DNA of the CDR3: TGTGCCAGTAGTATAAGCCCGGGACAGGGGCCCTACTATGGCTACACCTTC.

The chain recombines TRBV10-3 with TRBJ2-1, with TRBD2 identical over 8 bases. CDR3 size: 14 residues. The J segment lost 5 bases and the V segment lost 6 bases, leaving 6 bases of the junction unmatched. Germline V gene data show CDR1 as ENHRY and CDR2 as SYGVKD. The CDR3 DNA sequence: TGTGCCATCAGATCTGGACTAGCAGACAATGAGCAGTTCTTC. Amino acids: CAIRSGLADNEQFF.

The genes are TRBV29-1 and TRBJ1-1; a possible D gene is TRBD1 (6 bases). Germline V lookup: CDR1 SQVTM, CDR2 ANQGSEA. Trimming cost V 7 bases and J 1 base, with 13 bases left between them. This CDR3 is 13 amino acids long. Here the CDR3 reads CSATLRGNTEAFF. The CDR3, as DNA: TGCAGCGCAACCCTCAGGGGGAACACTGAAGCTTTCTTT.

The chain is built from TRBV5-1 and TRBJ2-3; 7 nucleotides align to TRBD2. The ends lost 4 bases at V and 5 bases at J; junction bases unmatched: 7. Per germline, CDR1 SGHRS and CDR2 YFSETQ. The CDR3 is 14 amino acids. The CDR3 nucleotides are TGCGCCAGCAGCGCGTTCGCTAGCGGAGATACGCAGTATTTT. It translates to CASSAFASGDTQYF.

The chain combines TRBV5-4 with TRBJ1-2; maybe TRBD1 (5 bases). V lost 0 bases and J 4 bases, leaving 7 bases between the germline ends. The CDR3 sequence is 13 residues long. Germline CDR1 SGHNT, CDR2 YYREEE (reference sequence). The CDR3 DNA reads TGTGCCAGCAGCTTGGAAACAGGCTATGGCTACACCTTC. Amino acids: CASSLETGYGYTF.

J is TRBJ1-3 and V is TRBV30; D unresolved. The V gene lost 0 bases and the J gene lost 2 bases, with 8 bases spanning the gap. Per the germline V gene, CDR1 is GTSNPN and CDR2 is SVGIG (reference sequence). The CDR3 runs 14 residues. For the CDR3, the DNA is TGTGCCTGGAGTGTCGGGCGCACTGGAAACACCATATATTTT. Its translation: CAWSVGRTGNTIYF.

The chain uses TRBV30 and TRBJ2-7; 7 bases are shared with TRBD1. The CDR3 is 13 residues long. With V trimmed by 3 bases and J by 6 bases, 8 bases remained unmatched. Germline assignment: CDR1 GTSNPN and CDR2 SVGIG (reference sequence). The CDR3 DNA follows: TGTGCCTGGAGGGATACAGGGGTTCGCGAGCAGTACTTC. Encoded protein: CAWRDTGVREQYF. Complete variable domain (other parts from reference TRBV30 and TRBJ2-7): SQTIHQWPATLVQPVGSPLSLECTVEGTSNPNLYWYRQAAGRGLQLLFYSVGIGQISSEVPQNLSASRPQDRQFILSSKKLLLSDSGFYLCAWRDTGVREQYFGPGTRLTVT.

This rearrangement joins TRBV27 to TRBJ2-2; 7 bases align to TRBD2. Germline-derived CDR1 and CDR2 are MNHEY and SMNVEV (reference sequence). There are 15 residues in the CDR3. With V trimmed by 7 bases and J by 2 bases, 7 bases remained unmatched. CDR3 coding DNA: TGTGCCAGCACGTCGGCGGGAGTTAACACCGGGGAGCTGTTTTTT. It is translated as CASTSAGVNTGELFF.

This clone was seen a single time. The V call is TRBV5-4, the J call TRBJ2-7, with 9 bases matching TRBD2. Germline CDR1 is SGHNT and CDR2 is YYREEE (reference sequence). This CDR3 has 16 residues. V was pared by 4 bases and J by 2 bases, with 10 bases of the junction left unmatched. The CDR3 DNA reads TGTGCCAGCAGCCACCATAGCGGGAGTGCGGCCTACGAGCAGTACTTC. As protein: CASSHHSGSAAYEQYF. The full variable domain, its missing parts supplied by reference TRBV5-4 and TRBJ2-7, is ETGVTQSPTHLIKTRGQQVTLRCSSQSGHNTVSWYQQALGQGPQFIFQYYREEENGRGNFPPRFSGLQFPNYSSELNVNALELDDSALYLCASSHHSGSAAYEQYFGPGTRLTVT.

This clone appeared a few times. The genes are TRBV19 and TRBJ2-2; D might be TRBD2 (5 bases). Trimming took 1 base from V and 0 from J, leaving 9 bases between them. The CDR3 sequence is 16 residues long. CDR1 LNHDA and CDR2 SQIVND come from the germline V gene (reference sequence). The CDR3 DNA sequence: TGTGCCAGTAGTATAGGGAGCGGCGCGAACACCGGGGAGCTGTTTTTT. This codes for CASSIGSGANTGELFF.

CDR3: CASGSMANVLTF. The DNA of the CDR3 is TGTGCCAGCGGATCTATGGCCAACGTCCTGACTTTC. The genes are TRBV6-5 and TRBJ2-6; D unresolved. The CDR3 has 12 amino acids. CDR1 and CDR2 (germline): MNHEY, SVGAGI. The V and J ends lost 8 bases and 6 bases respectively, with 8 bases between them.

In nucleotides, the CDR3 is TGTGCCAGCAGGGGACCGACGGCCGGGGAGCTGTTTTTT. Translation: CASRGPTAGELFF. V and J are TRBV7-6 and TRBJ2-2; D assignment may be TRBD1 or TRBD2 (5 bases each). The CDR3 consists of 13 residues. CDR1 is SGHVS, CDR2 FNYEAQ, per germline. Trimming removed 6 bases from V and 6 bases from J, with 11 bases in between.

The genes are TRBV7-2 and TRBJ2-3, with D perhaps matching TRBD2 (7 bases). V was clipped by 0 bases and J by 5 bases, with 9 bases between them. CDR3 length equals 14 residues. Germline V gene lookup returns CDR1 SGHTA and CDR2 FQGNSA. The CDR3 loop reads CASSLARGLDTQYF. Here the CDR3 DNA reads TGTGCCAGCAGCTTAGCGCGGGGGCTAGATACGCAGTATTTT.

The chain is built from TRBV30 and TRBJ2-1; 15 nucleotides line up with TRBD2. This CDR3 contains 15 residues. Germline CDR1 GTSNPN, CDR2 SVGIG (reference sequence). V lost 5 bases and J lost 8; bases outside the gene matches: 7. The CDR3 reads CAWLGLAGGNDEQFF. The CDR3 DNA sequence: TGTGCCTGGTTGGGACTAGCGGGAGGTAACGATGAGCAGTTCTTC.

This chain uses TRBV9 with TRBJ1-3; D is perhaps TRBD1 (5 bases). The V gene lost 0 bases and the J gene lost 2 bases, with 6 bases spanning the gap. This CDR3 contains 14 residues. Germline CDR1 and CDR2: SGDLS and YYNGEE. CDR3 loop: CASSVARAGNTIYF. As DNA, the CDR3 is TGTGCCAGCAGCGTAGCCAGGGCTGGAAACACCATATATTTT.